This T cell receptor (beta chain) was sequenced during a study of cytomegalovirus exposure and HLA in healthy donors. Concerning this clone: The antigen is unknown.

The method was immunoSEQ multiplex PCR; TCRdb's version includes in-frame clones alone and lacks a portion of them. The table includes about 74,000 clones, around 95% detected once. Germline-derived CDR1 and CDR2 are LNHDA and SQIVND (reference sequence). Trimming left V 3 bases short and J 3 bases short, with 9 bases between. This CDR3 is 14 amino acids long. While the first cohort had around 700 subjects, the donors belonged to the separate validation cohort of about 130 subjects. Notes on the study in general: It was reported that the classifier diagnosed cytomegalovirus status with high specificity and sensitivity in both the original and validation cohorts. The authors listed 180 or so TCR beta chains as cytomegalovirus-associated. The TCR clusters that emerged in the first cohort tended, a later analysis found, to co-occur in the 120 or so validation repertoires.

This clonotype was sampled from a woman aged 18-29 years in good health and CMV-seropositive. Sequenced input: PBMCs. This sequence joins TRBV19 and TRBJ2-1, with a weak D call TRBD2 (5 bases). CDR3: CASSIAGNYNEQFF. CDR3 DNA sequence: TGTGCCAGTAGTATTGCGGGCAACTACAATGAGCAGTTCTTC.